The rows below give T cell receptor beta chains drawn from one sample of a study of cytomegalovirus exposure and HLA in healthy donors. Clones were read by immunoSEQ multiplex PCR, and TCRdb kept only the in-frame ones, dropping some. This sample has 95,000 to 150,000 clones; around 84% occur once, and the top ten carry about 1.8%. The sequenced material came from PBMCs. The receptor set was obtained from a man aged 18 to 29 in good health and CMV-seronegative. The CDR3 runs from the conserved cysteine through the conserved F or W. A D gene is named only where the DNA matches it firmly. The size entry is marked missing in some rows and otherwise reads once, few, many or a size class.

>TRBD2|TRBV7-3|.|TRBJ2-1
TGTGCCAGCAGCTCCGGACTAGCGGGGGCTCTGGGGGATGAGCAGTTCTTC
CASSSGLAGALGDEQFF
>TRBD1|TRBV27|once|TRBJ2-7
TGTGCCAGCACCCGACAGGGGAATTACTACGAGCAGTACTTC
CASTRQGNYYEQYF
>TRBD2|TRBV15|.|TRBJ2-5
TGTGCCACCAGCAGAGATCGGGGAGGGACCAACTTGATGGAGACCCAGTACTTC
CATSRDRGGTNLMETQYF
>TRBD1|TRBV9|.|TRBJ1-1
TGTGCCAGCAGCCAGACAGGGGGCAAAGCTTTCTTT
CASSQTGGKAFF
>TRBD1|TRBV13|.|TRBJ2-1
TGTGCCAGCAGCCCACTGACAGGGGGCATCAACAATGAGCAGTTCTTC
CASSPLTGGINNEQFF
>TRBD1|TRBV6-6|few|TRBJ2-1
TGTGCCAGCACCGGACAGGGGGGATCCTACAATGAGCAGTTCTTC
CASTGQGGSYNEQFF
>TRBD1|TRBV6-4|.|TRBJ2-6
TGTGCCAGCAGACCGACAGGGGGCAATTCCGGGGCCAACGTCCTGACTTTC
CASRPTGGNSGANVLTF
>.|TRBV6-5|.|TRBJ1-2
TGTGCCAGCAGTTTATCCCCCAGGCATGGCTACACCTTC
CASSLSPRHGYTF
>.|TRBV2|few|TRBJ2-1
TGTGCCAGCAGTGAACCCCCGCCGGATGAGCAGTTCTTC
CASSEPPPDEQFF
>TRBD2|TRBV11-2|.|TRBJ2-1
TGTGCCAGCAGCTTCTTACTAGCGGGGTCAGGGAGTGAGCAGTTCTTC
CASSFLLAGSGSEQFF
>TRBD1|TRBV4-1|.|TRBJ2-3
TGCGCCAGCAGCCAGCTTGTGACAGGGATGAATCGGGAGCAGTATTTT
CASSQLVTGMNREQYF
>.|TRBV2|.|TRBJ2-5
TGTGCCAGCATGAAGGGGTTGGGTGAGACCCAGTACTTC
CASMKGLGETQYF
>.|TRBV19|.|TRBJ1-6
TGTGCCAGTAGCCCCCTAGGTACTAATTCACCCCTCCACTTT
CASSPLGTNSPLHF
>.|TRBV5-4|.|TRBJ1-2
TGTGCCAGCAGCAAAGTGGCAGGGGATGGCTACACCTTC
CASSKVAGDGYTF
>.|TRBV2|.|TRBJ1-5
TGTGCCAGCAGTAATAACATGGTCGGCAATCAGCCCCAGCATTTT
CASSNNMVGNQPQHF
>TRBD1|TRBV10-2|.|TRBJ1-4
TGCGCCAGCAGTGGGGAAGCGCGGACAGGGGGTGAAAAACTGTTTTTT
CASSGEARTGGEKLFF
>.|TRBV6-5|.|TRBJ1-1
TGTGCCAGCAGTTACTCGGTCTCCCCCTCCGGAGCTTTCTTT
CASSYSVSPSGAFF
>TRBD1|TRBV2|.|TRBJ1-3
TGTGCCAGCAGTATGACAGGGATCGTAAACACCATATATTTT
CASSMTGIVNTIYF
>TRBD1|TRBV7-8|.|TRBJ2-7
TGTGCCAGCAGCTTAATAAAGGCAGGGGGCTACGAGCAGTACTTC
CASSLIKAGGYEQYF
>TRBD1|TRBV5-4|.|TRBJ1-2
TGTGCCAGCAGCAAGGGGGGACAGGAGACGTACTATGGCTACACCTTC
CASSKGGQETYYGYTF
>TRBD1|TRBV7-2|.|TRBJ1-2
TGTGCCAGCAGTTGGGACAGAGCAAGGGGCTACACCTTC
CASSWDRARGYTF
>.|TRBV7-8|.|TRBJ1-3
TGTGCCAGCAGCTTAGGGGGGGTTGGGCAGGTTCGAGTTACAAACACCATATATTTT
CASSLGGVGQVRVTNTIYF
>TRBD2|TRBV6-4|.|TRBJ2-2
TGTGCCAGCAGTCCCCGTGTAGCGGGGGGGCCGGGGGAGCTGTTTTTT
CASSPRVAGGPGELFF
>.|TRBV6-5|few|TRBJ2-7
TGTGCCAGCAGTGCCTCGGCCTACGAGCAGTACTTC
CASSASAYEQYF
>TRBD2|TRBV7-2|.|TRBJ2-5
TGTGCCAGCAGCTTAGTTACTAGCGGGGGGTTAGGGGGGACCCAGTACTTC
CASSLVTSGGLGGTQYF
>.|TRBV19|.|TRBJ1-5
TGTGCCAGTAGTATCGGGCGAGGGCGTGGTGATCAGCCCCAGCATTTT
CASSIGRGRGDQPQHF
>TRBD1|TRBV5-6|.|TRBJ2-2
TGTGCCAGCAGCTCACTCGGACAGGGGAGAAGGACCGGGGAGCTGTTTTTT
CASSSLGQGRRTGELFF
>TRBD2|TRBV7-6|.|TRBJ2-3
TGTGCCAGCAGCTTAGGGGCTAGCGGAGGCACAGATACGCAGTATTTT
CASSLGASGGTDTQYF
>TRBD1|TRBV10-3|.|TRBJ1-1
TGTGCCATCAGTGAGTCGGCAGGGGGTACTGAAGCTTTCTTT
CAISESAGGTEAFF
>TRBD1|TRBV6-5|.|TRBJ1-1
TGTGCCACCCGACAGGGTCGTGAAGCTTTCTTT
CATRQGREAFF
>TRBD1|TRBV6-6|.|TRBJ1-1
TGTGCCAGCAGTGCCCTCTGGGACAGGGCAGGCGAAGCTTTCTTT
CASSALWDRAGEAFF